This T cell receptor beta chain originates from a study of blood T cell repertoires in COVID-19. Study-wide background: Sites in the United States, Italy and Spain provided acute and convalescent COVID-19 samples. In each case, the material was cDNA or gDNA derived from T cells, B-cell-depleted T cells, or PBMCs.

Original handling: Estimated nucleated cell counts came from reference gene primer amplification. Some clones are missing from TCRdb's copy, which holds only in-frame ones; the method was immunoSEQ multiplex PCR. The V and J calls and the clone size are those of that table, but D and trimming were determined from the DNA. The data hold 150,000 to 200,000 clones, with 83% observed a single time. The Seattle patients joined while their infection was active and were tracked longitudinally afterward. V trimming: 6 bases; J trimming: 2 bases; junction bases outside the gene matches: 6. Germline V CDR1 and CDR2: SQVTM, ANQGSEA. The CDR3 is made up of 15 amino acids.

The chain couples TRBV29-1 to TRBJ2-7, with 14 bases fitting TRBD2. The clonotype originates from a woman aged 70-85 years with COVID-19, enrolled during active disease. The sequencing sample was made of peripheral blood. The CDR3 DNA is TGCAGCGTCGGGACTAGCGGGAGACGACCCTACGAGCAGTACTTC. Amino acids: CSVGTSGRRPYEQYF.